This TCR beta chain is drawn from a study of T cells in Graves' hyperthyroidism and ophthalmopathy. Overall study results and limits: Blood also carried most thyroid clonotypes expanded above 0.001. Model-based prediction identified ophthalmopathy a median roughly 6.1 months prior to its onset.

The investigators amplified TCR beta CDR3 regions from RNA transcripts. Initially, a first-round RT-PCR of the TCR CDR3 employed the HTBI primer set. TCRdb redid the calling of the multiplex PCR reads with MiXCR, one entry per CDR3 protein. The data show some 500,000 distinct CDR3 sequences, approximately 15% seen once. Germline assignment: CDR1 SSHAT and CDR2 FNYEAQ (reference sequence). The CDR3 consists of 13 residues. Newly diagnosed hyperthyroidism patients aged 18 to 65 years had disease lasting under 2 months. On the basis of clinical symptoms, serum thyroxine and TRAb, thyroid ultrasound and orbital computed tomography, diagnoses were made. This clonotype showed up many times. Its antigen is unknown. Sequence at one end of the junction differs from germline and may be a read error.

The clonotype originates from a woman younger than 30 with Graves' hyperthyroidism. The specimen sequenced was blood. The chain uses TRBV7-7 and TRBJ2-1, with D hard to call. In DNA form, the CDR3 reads TGTGCTAGCAGCTTAGAGCCGCACAATGAGCAGTTCTTC. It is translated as CASSLEPHNEQFF.